This TCR beta chain was identified during a study of cytomegalovirus exposure and HLA in healthy donors. Study-level results: Accurate prediction of HLA-A and HLA-B alleles (for most subjects) was reportedly achieved from TCR beta sequences.

Details on this clone: The target antigen is unknown.

CDR1 is MGHRA and CDR2 is YSYEKL in the germline V gene. The CDR3 is 14 residues long. V lost 6 bases and J 1 base, leaving 12 bases between the germline ends. This PCR relied on a set of 60 Vbeta primers and 13 Jbeta primers. Data came from immunoSEQ multiplex PCR; TCRdb stores just in-frame clones and leaves some out. This table holds 90,000 to 95,000 clones, around four fifths found once. The TCR comes from a male donor in good health and CMV-seropositive. V is TRBV4-1 and J is TRBJ1-1, with D maybe TRBD1 (6 bases). Sample: PBMCs. CDR3 DNA: TGCGCCAGCAGGCGACTGGGACAGAACACTGAAGCTTTCTTT. It is translated as CASRRLGQNTEAFF.